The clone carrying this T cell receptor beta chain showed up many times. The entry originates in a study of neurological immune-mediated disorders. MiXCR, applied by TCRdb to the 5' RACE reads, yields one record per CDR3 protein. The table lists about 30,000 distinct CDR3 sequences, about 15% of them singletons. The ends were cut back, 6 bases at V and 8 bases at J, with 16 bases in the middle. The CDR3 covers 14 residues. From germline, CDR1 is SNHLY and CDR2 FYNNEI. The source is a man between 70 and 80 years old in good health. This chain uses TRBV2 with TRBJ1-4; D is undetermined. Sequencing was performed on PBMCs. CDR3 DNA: TGTGCCAGCAGGGAGACGGGAGCAGGCGAAAAACTGTTTTTT. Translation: CASRETGAGEKLFF. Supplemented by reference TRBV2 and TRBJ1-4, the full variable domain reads EPEVTQTPSHQVTQMGQEVILRCVPISNHLYFYWYRQILGQKVEFLVSFYNNEISEKSEIFDDQFSVERPDGSNFTLKIRSTKLEDSAMYFCASRETGAGEKLFFGSGTQLSVL.